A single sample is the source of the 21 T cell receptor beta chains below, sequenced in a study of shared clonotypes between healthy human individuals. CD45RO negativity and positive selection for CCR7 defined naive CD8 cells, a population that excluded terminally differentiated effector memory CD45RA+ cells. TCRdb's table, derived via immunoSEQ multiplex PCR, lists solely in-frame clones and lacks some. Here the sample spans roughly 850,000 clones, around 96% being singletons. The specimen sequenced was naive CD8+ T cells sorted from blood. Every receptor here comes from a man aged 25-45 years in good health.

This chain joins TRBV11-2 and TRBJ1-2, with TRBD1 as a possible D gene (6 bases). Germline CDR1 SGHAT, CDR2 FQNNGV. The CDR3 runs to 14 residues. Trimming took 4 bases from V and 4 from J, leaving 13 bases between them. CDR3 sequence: CASSSLLGGYGYTF. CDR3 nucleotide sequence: TGTGCCAGCAGCTCCCTCCTAGGGGGCTATGGCTACACCTTC.

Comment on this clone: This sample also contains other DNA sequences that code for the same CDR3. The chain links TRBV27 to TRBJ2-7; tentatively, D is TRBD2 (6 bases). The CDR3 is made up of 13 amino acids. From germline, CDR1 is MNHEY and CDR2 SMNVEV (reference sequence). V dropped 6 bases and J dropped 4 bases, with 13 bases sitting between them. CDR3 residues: CASSPRGLYEQYF. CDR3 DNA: TGTGCCAGCAGCCCCCGGGGGTTGTACGAGCAGTACTTC.

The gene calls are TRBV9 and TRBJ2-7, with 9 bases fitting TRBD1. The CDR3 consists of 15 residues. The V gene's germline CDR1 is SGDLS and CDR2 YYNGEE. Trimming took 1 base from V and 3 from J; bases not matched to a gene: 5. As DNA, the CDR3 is TGTGCCAGCAGCGTATCATCGGGACAGGGCTACGAGCAGTACTTC. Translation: CASSVSSGQGYEQYF.

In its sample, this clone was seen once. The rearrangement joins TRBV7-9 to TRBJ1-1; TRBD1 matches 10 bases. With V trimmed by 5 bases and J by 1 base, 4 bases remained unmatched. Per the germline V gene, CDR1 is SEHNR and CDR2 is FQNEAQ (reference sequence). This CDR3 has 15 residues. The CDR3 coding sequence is TGTGCCAGCAGCGCAGGGGACAGGGGGAACACTGAAGCTTTCTTT. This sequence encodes CASSAGDRGNTEAFF.

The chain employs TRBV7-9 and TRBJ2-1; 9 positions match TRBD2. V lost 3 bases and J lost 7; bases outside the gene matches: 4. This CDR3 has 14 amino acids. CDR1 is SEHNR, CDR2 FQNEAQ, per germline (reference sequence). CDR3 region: CASSFAGGPNEQFF. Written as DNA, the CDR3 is TGTGCCAGCAGCTTCGCGGGAGGGCCTAATGAGCAGTTCTTC.

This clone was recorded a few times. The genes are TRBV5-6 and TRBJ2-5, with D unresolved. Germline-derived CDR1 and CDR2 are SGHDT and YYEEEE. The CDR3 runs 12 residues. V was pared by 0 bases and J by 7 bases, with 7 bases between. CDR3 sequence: CASSLGLGTQYF. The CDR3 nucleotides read TGTGCCAGCAGCTTGGGACTTGGGACCCAGTACTTC. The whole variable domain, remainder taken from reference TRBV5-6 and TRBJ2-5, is DAGVTQSPTHLIKTRGQQVTLRCSPKSGHDTVSWYQQALGQGPQFIFQYYEEEERQRGNFPDRFSGHQFPNYSSELNVNALLLGDSALYLCASSLGLGTQYFGPGTRLLVL.

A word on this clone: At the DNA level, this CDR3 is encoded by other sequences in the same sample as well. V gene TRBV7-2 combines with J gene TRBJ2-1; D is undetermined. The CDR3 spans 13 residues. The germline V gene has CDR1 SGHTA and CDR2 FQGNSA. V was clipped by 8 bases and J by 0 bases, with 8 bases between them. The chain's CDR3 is CASSLGSYNEQFF. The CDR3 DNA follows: TGTGCCAGCTCCTTGGGCTCCTACAATGAGCAGTTCTTC.

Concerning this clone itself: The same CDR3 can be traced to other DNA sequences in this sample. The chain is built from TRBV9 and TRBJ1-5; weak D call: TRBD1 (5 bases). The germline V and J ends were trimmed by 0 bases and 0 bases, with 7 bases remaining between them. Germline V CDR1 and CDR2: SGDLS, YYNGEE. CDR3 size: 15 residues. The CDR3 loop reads CASSVGQGSNQPQHF. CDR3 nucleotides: TGTGCCAGCAGCGTAGGCCAGGGTAGCAATCAGCCCCAGCATTTT.

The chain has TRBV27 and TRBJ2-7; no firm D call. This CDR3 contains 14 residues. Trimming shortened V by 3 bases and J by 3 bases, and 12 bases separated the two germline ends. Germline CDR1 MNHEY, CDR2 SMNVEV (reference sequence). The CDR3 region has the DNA TGTGCCAGCAGTTTCTACGGATCTCTCTACGAGCAGTACTTC. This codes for CASSFYGSLYEQYF.

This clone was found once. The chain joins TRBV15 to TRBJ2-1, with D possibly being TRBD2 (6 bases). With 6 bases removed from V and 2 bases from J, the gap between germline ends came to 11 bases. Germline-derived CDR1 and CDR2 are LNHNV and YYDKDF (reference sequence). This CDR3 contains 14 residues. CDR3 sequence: CATRRGGAYNEQFF. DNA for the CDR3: TGTGCCACCAGGCGCGGAGGGGCCTACAATGAGCAGTTCTTC.

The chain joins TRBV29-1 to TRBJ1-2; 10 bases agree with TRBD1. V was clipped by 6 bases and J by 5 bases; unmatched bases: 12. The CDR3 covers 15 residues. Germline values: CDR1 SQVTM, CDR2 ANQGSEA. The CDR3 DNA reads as TGCAGCGTCCCCGGGGACAGGGGAATCCGGTATGGCTACACCTTC. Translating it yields CSVPGDRGIRYGYTF.

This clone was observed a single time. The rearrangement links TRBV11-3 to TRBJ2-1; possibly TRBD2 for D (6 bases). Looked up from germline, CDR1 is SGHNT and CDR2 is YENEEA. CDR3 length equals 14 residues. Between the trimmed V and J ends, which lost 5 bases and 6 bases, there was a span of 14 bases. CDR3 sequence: CASSLGSRGNEQFF. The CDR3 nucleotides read TGTGCCAGCAGCCTAGGCTCGCGGGGCAATGAGCAGTTCTTC.

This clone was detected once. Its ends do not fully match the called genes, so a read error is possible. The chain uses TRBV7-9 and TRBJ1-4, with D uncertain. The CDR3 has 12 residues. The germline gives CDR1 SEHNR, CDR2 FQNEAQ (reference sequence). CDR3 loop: CASSLGNEKLFF. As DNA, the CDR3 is TGTGCCAGCAGTTTAGGGAATGAAAAACTGTTTTTT. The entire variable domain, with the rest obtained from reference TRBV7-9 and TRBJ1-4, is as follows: DTGVSQNPRHKITKRGQNVTFRCDPISEHNRLYWYRQTLGQGPEFLTYFQNEAQLEKSRLLSDRFSAERPKGSFSTLEIQRTEQGDSAMYLCASSLGNEKLFFGSGTQLSVL.

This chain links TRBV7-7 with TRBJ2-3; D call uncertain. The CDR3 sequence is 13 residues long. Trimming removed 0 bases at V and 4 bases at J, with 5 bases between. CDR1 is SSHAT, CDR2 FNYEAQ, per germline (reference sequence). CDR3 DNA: TGTGCCAGCAGCTTAGCCCAGTCAGATACGCAGTATTTT. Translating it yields CASSLAQSDTQYF.

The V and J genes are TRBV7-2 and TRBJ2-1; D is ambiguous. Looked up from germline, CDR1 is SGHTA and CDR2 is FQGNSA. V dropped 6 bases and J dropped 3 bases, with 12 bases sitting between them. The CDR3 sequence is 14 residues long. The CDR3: CASSSTTVYNEQFF. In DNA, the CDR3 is TGTGCCAGCAGTTCAACTACAGTCTACAATGAGCAGTTCTTC.

The CDR3 protein is CASSQAGSGSRGAPYEQYF. The CDR3 DNA reads TGTGCCAGCAGCCAAGCTGGTAGCGGGAGTAGGGGAGCTCCCTACGAGCAGTACTTC. This chain connects TRBV4-2 to TRBJ2-7; 9 bases agree with TRBD2. With V trimmed by 1 base and J by 2 bases, 15 bases remained unmatched. The CDR3 has 19 amino acids. Germline assignment: CDR1 LGHNA and CDR2 YNFKEQ.

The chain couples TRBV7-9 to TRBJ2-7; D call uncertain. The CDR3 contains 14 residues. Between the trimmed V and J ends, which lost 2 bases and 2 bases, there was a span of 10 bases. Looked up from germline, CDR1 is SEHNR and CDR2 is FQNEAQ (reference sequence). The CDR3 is CASSLRTMAYEQYF. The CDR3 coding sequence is TGTGCCAGCAGCTTACGGACCATGGCCTACGAGCAGTACTTC.

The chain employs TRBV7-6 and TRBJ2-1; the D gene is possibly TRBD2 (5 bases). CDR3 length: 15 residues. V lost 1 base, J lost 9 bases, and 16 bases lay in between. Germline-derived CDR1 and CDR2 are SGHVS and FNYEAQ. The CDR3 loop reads CASSLGVMGRGEQFF. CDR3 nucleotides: TGTGCCAGCAGCTTAGGGGTAATGGGGAGAGGTGAGCAGTTCTTC.

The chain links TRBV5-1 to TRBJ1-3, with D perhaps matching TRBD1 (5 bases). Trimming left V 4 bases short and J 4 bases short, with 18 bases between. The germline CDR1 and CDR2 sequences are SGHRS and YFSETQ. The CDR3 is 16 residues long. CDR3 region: CASSLVAGTSGNTIYF. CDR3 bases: TGCGCCAGCAGCCTGGTAGCCGGGACTTCGGGAAACACCATATATTTT.

The CDR3 loop reads CASSLALAGAGEQFF. CDR3 in DNA: TGTGCCAGCAGCTTAGCACTAGCGGGGGCGGGTGAGCAGTTCTTC. The rearrangement links TRBV7-8 to TRBJ2-1; 11 positions agree with TRBD2. After removal of 0 bases from V and 9 bases from J, the junction contained 4 bases not matched to a gene. This CDR3 region has 15 residues. Germline CDR1 SGHVS, CDR2 FQNEAQ.

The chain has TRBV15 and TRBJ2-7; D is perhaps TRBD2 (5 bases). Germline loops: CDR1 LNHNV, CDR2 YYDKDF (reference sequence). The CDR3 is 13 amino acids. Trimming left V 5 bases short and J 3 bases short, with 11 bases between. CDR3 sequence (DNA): TGTGCCACCAGCTCGTCTAGCAGCTACGAGCAGTACTTC. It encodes CATSSSSSYEQYF.